This record looks at one T cell receptor delta chain sequence and its context. This could be a read error, since a much larger clone is one nucleotide away. This specimen comes from a study of gamma-delta T cells after stem cell transplantation. TCRdb processed the RT-PCR reads again with the CATT caller. The data show some 2,300 delta-chain clones, 15% to 20% seen once. The CDR3 runs to 12 residues. The V and J ends lost 5 bases and 2 bases, in that order; junction bases with no gene match: 2. Germline V lookup: CDR1 NSMFDY, CDR2 ISSIKDK. The gene calls are TRAV29/DV5 and TRDJ1; TRDD3 matches 8 bases. The TCR sequence derives from a human donor. It is not recorded whose cells these are; they may come from a transplant donor. The specimen was gamma-delta T cells. CDR3 in amino acids: CAALGETDKLIF. For the CDR3, the DNA is TGTGCAGCTCTGGGGGAGACCGATAAACTCATCTTT.